Following are 28 T cell receptor beta chains from one sample sequenced in a study of blood T cells in healthy people across ages (dated by TCRdb to 2014 to 2015). Libraries were built with 5' RACE. Sequencer: Illumina HiSeq 2500. A second PCR of about 7 to 12 cycles was run with a J-beta primer mix and a sample-barcoded 5' primer. TCRdb reran the public reads through fastp at Q25 and MiXCR, keeping productive beta chains. Under each unique CDR3 protein, matching rows form one entry showing the most common genes and DNA. This sample comprises 700,000 or so distinct CDR3 sequences, over 40% of them detected only once. The leading ten clones occupy around 32% of the sample. Source material: blood. These TCRs come from a man older than 75 in good health.

This clonotype was observed a handful of times. The genes are TRBV11-3 and TRBJ2-5, with D possibly matching TRBD1 (5 bases). The J call may be mistaken, given a closer DNA end match to TRBJ2-7. The CDR3 is 14 residues long. The germline gives CDR1 SGHNT, CDR2 YENEEA. CDR3 in amino acids: CASSFPNRIHEQYF. The CDR3 coding sequence is TGTGCCAGCAGCTTTCCTAACAGGATCCACGAGCAGTACTTC.

This clonotype has only a few counts. J is TRBJ1-4 and V is TRBV20-1; weak D call: TRBD1 (5 bases). CDR1 and CDR2 from the germline V gene are DFQATT and SNEGSKA (reference sequence). The CDR3 runs to 13 residues. V lost 5 bases to trimming and J lost 8 bases, with 15 bases between them. In DNA form, the CDR3 reads TGCAGTGCTCGACAGTCGGTCTCGGAAAAACTGTTTTTT. Translation gives CSARQSVSEKLFF.

This clonotype has a handful of counts. The chain employs TRBV4-1 and TRBJ2-5; D gene unclear. Per the germline V gene, CDR1 is MGHRA and CDR2 is YSYEKL. With 1 base removed from V and 7 bases from J, the gap between germline ends came to 19 bases. The CDR3 totals 16 residues. The CDR3 DNA reads as TGCGCCAGCAGCCAAGGGGATCCGGCCTCATGGGGGACCCAGTACTTC. As protein: CASSQGDPASWGTQYF.

This clonotype has more than one count but fewer than ten. V usage is TRBV6-6 and J usage is TRBJ1-5, with D maybe TRBD1 (6 bases). The CDR3 contains 14 residues. Trimming pared 5 bases from V and 5 bases from J, leaving 13 bases between. The V gene's germline CDR1 is MNHNY and CDR2 SVGAGI (reference sequence). The CDR3 is CASSIQGKDQPQHF. The CDR3 DNA reads as TGTGCCAGCAGTATACAGGGAAAGGATCAGCCCCAGCATTTT.

This clonotype has just one count. The CDR3, as DNA: TGTGCCAGCAGTTTAGCCGGAGCTCTTTACAATGAGCAGTACTTC. Its protein is CASSLAGALYNEQYF. The chain uses TRBV12-3 or TRBV12-4 and TRBJ2-7; D ambiguous. CDR3 length: 15 amino acids. Trimming stripped 0 bases from V and 7 bases from J, with 16 bases between.

V gene TRBV27 combines with J gene TRBJ2-4, with no clear D. Looked up from germline, CDR1 is MNHEY and CDR2 is SMNVEV (reference sequence). Trimming cost V 6 bases and J 13 bases, with 7 bases left between them. The length of the CDR3 is 9 residues. Written as DNA, the CDR3 is TGTGCCAGCAGGAGTGAGCAGTACTTC. Translated: CASRSEQYF.

This clonotype occurred once. V is TRBV7-8 and J is TRBJ2-7; possible D gene TRBD2, 6 bases. Trimming cost V 5 bases and J 0 bases, with 14 bases left between them. Per the germline V gene, CDR1 is SGHVS and CDR2 is FQNEAQ. The CDR3 is 15 amino acids. CDR3 residues: CASSMGLLNSYEQYF. For the CDR3, the DNA is TGTGCCAGCAGCATGGGACTTCTAAACTCCTACGAGCAGTACTTC.

The chain links TRBV15 to TRBJ2-2, with 10 bases identical to TRBD2. The germline V gene has CDR1 LNHNV and CDR2 YYDKDF (reference sequence). The trim removed 5 bases at V and 5 bases at J, leaving 26 bases unmatched. The CDR3 is made up of 22 amino acids. The CDR3 here is CATSGSLEGNSGRNLYTGELFF. CDR3 nucleotides: TGTGCCACCAGCGGTTCGTTAGAGGGAAATAGCGGGAGGAATCTTTATACCGGGGAGCTGTTTTTT. The full variable domain, completed using reference TRBV15 and TRBJ2-2, is DAMVIQNPRYQVTQFGKPVTLSCSQTLNHNVMYWYQQKSSQAPKLLFHYYDKDFNNEADTPDNFQSRRPNTSFCFLDIRSPGLGDTAMYLCATSGSLEGNSGRNLYTGELFFGEGSRLTVL.

The sample holds one count of this clonotype. The genes are TRBV18 and TRBJ1-1; D might be TRBD1 (5 bases). The CDR3 totals 15 residues. Germline assignment: CDR1 KGHSH and CDR2 LQKENI. The V gene lost 4 bases and the J gene lost 2 bases, with 14 bases spanning the gap. This chain's CDR3 is CASSRALQVNTEAFF. The CDR3 nucleotides read TGTGCCAGCTCACGGGCCTTACAGGTAAACACTGAAGCTTTCTTT. Filled out from reference TRBV18 and TRBJ1-1, the complete variable domain reads NAGVMQNPRHLVRRRGQEARLRCSPMKGHSHVYWYRQLPEEGLKFMVYLQKENIIDESGMPKERFSAEFPKEGPSILRIQQVVRGDSAAYFCASSRALQVNTEAFFGQGTRLTVV.

Points on this clonotype: Mismatch with germline at one junction end may stem from a read error. The chain carries TRBV5-1 and TRBJ2-5, with 9 bases matching TRBD2. The assigned J gene may be wrong: the sequence end matches TRBJ2-7 better. Germline loops: CDR1 SGHRS, CDR2 YFSETQ. The CDR3 is made up of 15 amino acids. CDR3 nucleotides: TGCGCCAGCGGCTTACTAGCGGGTCCCTCCTACGAGCAGTACTTC. Its translation is CASGLLAGPSYEQYF.

In this sample, this clonotype turned up many times. J is TRBJ2-1 and V is TRBV7-3, with D hard to call. Matching the DNA end better, TRBJ2-7 makes the J call doubtful. The CDR3 consists of 15 residues. Germline V lookup: CDR1 SGHTA, CDR2 FQGTGA. CDR3 in amino acids: CASSLTGAGNNEQYF. The CDR3 DNA follows: TGTGCCAGCAGCTTAACTGGAGCTGGTAACAATGAGCAGTACTTC.

This clonotype turned up a few times. The chain links TRBV20-1 to TRBJ1-4; possible D gene TRBD1, 6 bases. The germline V gene encodes CDR1 DFQATT and CDR2 SNEGSKA (reference sequence). Trimming shortened V by 3 bases and J by 6 bases, and 20 bases separated the two germline ends. This CDR3 spans 16 amino acids. The CDR3: CSASLIYTGRDEKLFF. The CDR3 nucleotides are TGCAGTGCTAGCCTCATATACACAGGGCGGGATGAAAAACTGTTTTTT.

This clonotype was observed a handful of times. CDR3 nucleotide sequence: TGTGCCAGCAGCTTAGCCGGACAGGGTTCGTTTAGGACCCAGTACTTC. Its protein product is CASSLAGQGSFRTQYF. J is TRBJ2-5 and V is TRBV7-2, with 8 bases lining up with TRBD1. This CDR3 has 16 residues. CDR1 SGHTA and CDR2 FQGNSA come from the germline V gene. The J segment lost 7 bases and the V segment lost 0 bases, leaving 10 bases of the junction unmatched.

On this clonotype itself: One end of the junction varies from germline; a read error may be responsible. V usage is TRBV6-1 and J usage is TRBJ2-7, with 13 nucleotides matching TRBD2. Germline assignment: CDR1 MNHNS and CDR2 SASEGT. The CDR3 totals 16 residues. CDR3 coding DNA: TGTGCCGGCAGCATACTAGCGGGAGGGCCCAATGACGAGCAGTACTTC. This encodes CAGSILAGGPNDEQYF.

This sequence joins TRBV30 and TRBJ1-5; 7 nucleotides align to TRBD1. The CDR3 has 14 residues. Germline-derived CDR1 and CDR2 are GTSNPN and SVGIG (reference sequence). Trimming removed 5 bases from V and 4 bases from J; junction bases left unmatched: 8. This CDR3 reads CAWSGTALNQPQHF. CDR3 nucleotide sequence: TGTGCCTGGTCCGGGACAGCGCTAAATCAGCCCCAGCATTTT.

The chain combines TRBV6-1 with TRBJ2-7; 12 bases align to TRBD2. This CDR3 has 17 residues. Germline CDR1 MNHNS, CDR2 SASEGT. DNA of the CDR3: TGTGCTTCCGACCGGGGCCAGACTAGCGGGAGTAAGTACGAGCAGTACTTC. Its protein is CASDRGQTSGSKYEQYF.

The chain couples TRBV29-1 to TRBJ2-2, with D possibly matching TRBD1 (6 bases). CDR3 size: 15 residues. Germline CDR1 reads SQVTM; CDR2 reads ANQGSEA. V lost 3 bases and J 1 base, leaving 12 bases between the germline ends. CDR3 protein: CSVEVGARNTGELFF. In DNA, the CDR3 is TGCAGCGTTGAGGTGGGGGCGCGGAACACCGGGGAGCTGTTTTTT.

This clonotype occurred once. The CDR3 is CASSCQGGKNIQYF. The CDR3 DNA sequence: TGTGCCAGCAGCTGTCAGGGGGGTAAAAACATTCAGTACTTC. V is TRBV7-2 and J is TRBJ2-7; possibly TRBD1 for D (7 bases). The end of the DNA fits TRBJ2-4 better, so the J call may be wrong. CDR3 size: 14 residues. From germline, CDR1 is SGHTA and CDR2 FQGNSA.

This clonotype appeared many times. The J gene is TRBJ2-5, the V gene TRBV3-1; D may be TRBD2 (6 bases). The ends were cut back, 0 bases at V and 1 base at J, with 12 bases in the middle. The CDR3 has 16 residues. Germline V CDR1 and CDR2: LGHDT, YNNKEL (reference sequence). The CDR3 loop is CASSQERGTAQETQYF. CDR3 DNA: TGTGCCAGCAGCCAAGAGCGGGGAACCGCCCAAGAGACCCAGTACTTC.

The rearrangement joins TRBV11-2 to TRBJ1-6; D uncertain. Germline assignment: CDR1 SGHAT and CDR2 FQNNGV. The CDR3 runs to 14 residues. The V end was cut by 5 bases, the J end by 6 bases, with 11 bases between. This CDR3 is CASSRLNTNSPLHF. CDR3 in DNA: TGTGCCAGCAGCCGTCTGAACACTAATTCACCCCTCCACTTT.

This clonotype was detected once. The rearrangement joins TRBV5-1 to TRBJ2-7; 7 bases fit TRBD1. Looked up from germline, CDR1 is SGHRS and CDR2 is YFSETQ. There are 13 residues in the CDR3. V shed 3 bases and J 4 bases; nucleotides not matched to a gene: 4. This chain's CDR3 is CASSWGQTYEQYF. The CDR3 bases are TGCGCCAGCAGCTGGGGACAGACTTACGAGCAGTACTTC.

This clonotype was detected only a few times. A much larger clonotype is one base distant, so this may be a read error. The chain recombines TRBV29-1 with TRBJ2-3; D could derive from TRBD1 or TRBD2 (5 bases each). The V end was cut by 3 bases, the J end by 1 base, with 11 bases between. The V gene's germline CDR1 is SQVTM and CDR2 ANQGSEA. This CDR3 comprises 14 residues. The CDR3 DNA follows: TGCAGCGTTGACAGGGACGTGGGCACAGATACGCAGTATTTT. Translation gives CSVDRDVGTDTQYF.

The chain links TRBV20-1 to TRBJ2-3; D tentatively fits TRBD1 or TRBD2 (5 bases each). The length of the CDR3 is 16 residues. Germline-derived CDR1 and CDR2 are DFQATT and SNEGSKA (reference sequence). With 3 bases removed from V and 1 base from J, the gap between germline ends came to 17 bases. As DNA, the CDR3 is TGCAGTGCTAGTTCCGGGACGGCTTATCGCACAGATACGCAGTATTTT. As protein: CSASSGTAYRTDTQYF.

This clonotype was observed a few times. The chain uses TRBV5-1 and TRBJ2-7; tentative D call: TRBD1 (6 bases). The CDR3 is 14 amino acids. CDR1 and CDR2 from the germline V gene are SGHRS and YFSETQ. V lost 4 bases and J lost 1, with 12 bases in between. CDR3 sequence (DNA): TGCGCCAGCAGCACGGCACAGGGATCCTACGAGCAGTACTTC. It codes for CASSTAQGSYEQYF.

The chain has TRBV10-3 and TRBJ2-7; weak D call: TRBD1 (6 bases). Trimming removed 4 bases at V and 3 bases at J, with 10 bases between. The CDR3 runs to 13 residues. Germline lookup yields CDR1 ENHRY and CDR2 SYGVKD. Written as DNA, the CDR3 is TGTGCCATCAGTGGTACAGGGATCTACGAGCAGTACTTC. It codes for CAISGTGIYEQYF.

With regard to this clonotype: Germline is not matched at one junction end, which may reflect a read error. This chain links TRBV12-3 or TRBV12-4 with TRBJ1-1; 10 bases match TRBD1. The CDR3 loop spans 14 amino acids. In DNA, the CDR3 is TGTGCCAGCAGTCCGACAGGGGGCGTAACTGAAGCTTTTTTT. Its translation: CASSPTGGVTEAFF.

The V and J genes are TRBV7-9 and TRBJ1-6, with 7 bases fitting TRBD1. Germline trimming cut 5 bases from V and 7 bases from J; bases unmatched to any gene: 5. The CDR3 runs 14 residues. Looked up from germline, CDR1 is SEHNR and CDR2 is FQNEAQ (reference sequence). The CDR3 DNA reads TGTGCCAGCAGCCAGGGACAGCCAAATTCACCCCTCCACTTT. Protein product: CASSQGQPNSPLHF.

In regard to this clonotype: One junction end disagrees with the germline gene, perhaps due to a read error. V gene TRBV10-3 combines with J gene TRBJ2-3; D is unclear. Germline values: CDR1 ENHRY, CDR2 SYGVKD. The CDR3 sequence is 14 residues long. The CDR3 sequence: CAVSESSARDTQYF. CDR3 DNA sequence: TGTGCCGTCAGTGAGTCGTCGGCCCGGGATACGCAGTATTTT.